The 19 T cell receptor beta chains below all came from one sample that was sequenced in a study of cytomegalovirus exposure and HLA in healthy donors. PCR primers comprised 60 Vbeta and 13 Jbeta primers. Assay used: immunoSEQ multiplex PCR; TCRdb lists only in-frame clones, some missing. This sample has around 99,000 clones, with over 75% found just once. What was sequenced was PBMCs. The receptors were gathered from a man aged 35 to 55 in good health and CMV-seronegative.

In this sample, this clone turned up once. The rearrangement joins TRBV6-4 to TRBJ2-7; weak D call: TRBD1 (6 bases). CDR1 is MRHNA, CDR2 SNTAGT, per germline. The V end lost 8 bases, the J end lost 0 bases, and 17 bases lay between the germline ends. The CDR3 is 15 amino acids. As DNA, the CDR3 is TGTGCCAGCGACGACCCCGAGGACAGCTCCTACGAGCAGTACTTC. This codes for CASDDPEDSSYEQYF.

The sample holds one count of this clone. The chain uses TRBV28 and TRBJ1-5; a weak D match, TRBD1 (6 bases). Germline V gene lookup returns CDR1 MDHEN and CDR2 SYDVKM. The length of the CDR3 is 15 residues. V was clipped by 6 bases and J by 2 bases, with 14 bases between them. The CDR3 nucleotides read TGTGCCAGCAGGGGGCGGTCAGGGGGCAATCAGCCCCAGCATTTT. It is translated as CASRGRSGGNQPQHF.

The chain has TRBV7-9 and TRBJ2-7; TRBD1 agrees at 8 bases. This CDR3 has 12 amino acids. Germline-derived CDR1 and CDR2 are SEHNR and FQNEAQ (reference sequence). V shed 4 bases, J shed 6 bases, and the junction held 2 bases outside the gene matches. CDR3 in DNA: TGTGCCAGCAGCTCAGGGGGCCTCGAGCAGTACTTC. Its translation: CASSSGGLEQYF. Drawing the rest from reference TRBV7-9 and TRBJ2-7, the complete variable domain is DTGVSQNPRHKITKRGQNVTFRCDPISEHNRLYWYRQTLGQGPEFLTYFQNEAQLEKSRLLSDRFSAERPKGSFSTLEIQRTEQGDSAMYLCASSSGGLEQYFGPGTRLTVT.

The V and J genes are TRBV7-8 and TRBJ2-1; 9 bases align to TRBD1. Germline-derived CDR1 and CDR2 are SGHVS and FQNEAQ. CDR3 length: 13 amino acids. Trimming at V came to 8 bases and at J to 7 bases, leaving 6 bases not matched to a gene. Here the CDR3 DNA reads TGTGCCAGCGGCCCCGGGACAGGGAATGAGCAGTTCTTC. Its translation: CASGPGTGNEQFF. Drawing the rest from reference TRBV7-8 and TRBJ2-1, the complete variable domain is GAGVSQSPRYKVAKRGQDVALRCDPISGHVSLFWYQQALGQGPEFLTYFQNEAQLDKSGLPSDRFFAERPEGSVSTLKIQRTQQEDSAVYLCASGPGTGNEQFFGPGTRLTVL.

This clone was found a few times. This specimen includes other DNA sequences encoding the same CDR3. The genes are TRBV7-2 and TRBJ2-1, with a tentative D call TRBD2 (6 bases). Germline CDR1 and CDR2: SGHTA and FQGNSA. The CDR3 is 15 amino acids. The ends were cut back, 0 bases at V and 3 bases at J, with 9 bases in the middle. The CDR3 nucleotides are TGTGCCAGCAGCTTAGCGCGGGGTCTCTACAATGAGCAGTTCTTC. It translates to CASSLARGLYNEQFF. Full variable domain (outside the CDR3, taken from reference TRBV7-2 and TRBJ2-1): GAGVSQSPSNKVTEKGKDVELRCDPISGHTALYWYRQSLGQGLEFLIYFQGNSAPDKSGLPSDRFSAERTGGSVSTLTIQRTQQEDSAVYLCASSLARGLYNEQFFGPGTRLTVL.

The chain carries TRBV18 and TRBJ2-1; D perhaps matches TRBD2 (6 bases). CDR1 and CDR2 (germline): KGHSH, LQKENI. This CDR3 spans 16 amino acids. V gave up 1 base and J gave up 3 bases, with 13 bases separating them. The CDR3 loop reads CASSPLYGSLYNEQFF. The CDR3 nucleotides read TGTGCCAGCTCACCACTATACGGGAGTCTCTACAATGAGCAGTTCTTC.

The chain combines TRBV21-1 with TRBJ1-6; the table's D gene call, TRBD1, was not cross checked with the DNA. TRBV21-1 is annotated as a pseudogene. CDR3 length equals 15 residues. The CDR3 DNA follows: TGTGCCAGCAGCAAAGCCAGGGGTAATAATTCACCCCTCCACTTT. Translated, it gives CASSKARGNNSPLHF.

The chain uses TRBV11-2 and TRBJ1-3; 7 bases are shared with TRBD1. This CDR3 has 17 amino acids. Per the germline V gene, CDR1 is SGHAT and CDR2 is FQNNGV. The trim removed 4 bases at V and 3 bases at J, leaving 12 bases unmatched. CDR3 in DNA: TGTGCCAGCAGCTCGATGCCACAGGGGATCTTTGGAAACACCATATATTTT. Residues: CASSSMPQGIFGNTIYF.

V and J are TRBV30 and TRBJ2-7; 10 nucleotides match TRBD1. CDR1 and CDR2 (germline): GTSNPN, SVGIG (reference sequence). The CDR3 has 17 residues. Unmatched junction bases numbered 12, after V lost 0 bases and J lost 4 bases. The CDR3 region has the DNA TGTGCCTGGAGTGTACCCGCGATCCGGGACAGGGGTTACGAGCAGTACTTC. Protein: CAWSVPAIRDRGYEQYF.

This sequence joins TRBV27 and TRBJ2-1; TRBD1 agrees at 8 bases. Germline V lookup: CDR1 MNHEY, CDR2 SMNVEV (reference sequence). The CDR3 has 15 residues. The V segment lost 5 bases and the J segment 12 bases; nucleotides outside the gene matches: 15. This CDR3 reads CASSLRAGGIGVQFF. In nucleotides, the CDR3 is TGTGCCAGCAGTCTCCGGGCAGGGGGCATAGGTGTGCAGTTCTTC.

This clone was seen only once. The chain joins TRBV30 to TRBJ1-5, with TRBD1 identical over 7 bases. The germline CDR1 and CDR2 sequences are GTSNPN and SVGIG (reference sequence). This CDR3 region has 14 residues. Trimming cost V 1 base and J 6 bases; bases outside gene matches: 6. The CDR3 region is CAWSARTGGQPQHF. The CDR3 DNA is TGTGCCTGGAGTGCCCGGACAGGCGGTCAGCCCCAGCATTTT. Filled out from reference TRBV30 and TRBJ1-5, the complete variable domain reads SQTIHQWPATLVQPVGSPLSLECTVEGTSNPNLYWYRQAAGRGLQLLFYSVGIGQISSEVPQNLSASRPQDRQFILSSKKLLLSDSGFYLCAWSARTGGQPQHFGDGTRLSIL.

The J gene is TRBJ1-4, the V gene TRBV29-1; 8 positions agree with TRBD1. In germline, CDR1 is SQVTM, CDR2 ANQGSEA. CDR3 length: 14 residues. V lost 1 base to trimming and J lost 4 bases; unmatched junction nucleotides: 2. The CDR3, as DNA: TGCAGCGTTGAAGGGACAGGGCATAATGAAAAACTGTTTTTT. Translation: CSVEGTGHNEKLFF.

The chain employs TRBV5-1 and TRBJ2-1, with 12 positions matching TRBD2. The V gene end was trimmed by 4 bases and the J gene end by 3 bases; junction bases not matched to a gene: 2. Germline values: CDR1 SGHRS, CDR2 YFSETQ. CDR3 length equals 15 residues. The CDR3 reads CASSETSGSYNEQFF. Written as DNA, the CDR3 is TGCGCCAGCAGCGAGACTAGCGGGAGCTACAATGAGCAGTTCTTC.

J is TRBJ2-5 and V is TRBV20-1; D is uncertain. The CDR3 totals 11 residues. In germline, CDR1 is DFQATT, CDR2 SNEGSKA (reference sequence). The V gene lost 5 bases and the J gene lost 5 bases, with 9 bases spanning the gap. The CDR3 DNA follows: TGCAGTGCTCCCCTCCCCGAGACCCAGTACTTC. Encoded protein: CSAPLPETQYF.

The rearrangement joins TRBV30 to TRBJ2-5, with D maybe TRBD1 (6 bases). CDR1 and CDR2 from the germline V gene are GTSNPN and SVGIG (reference sequence). V lost 0 bases and J lost 7, with 6 bases in between. The CDR3 is 11 amino acids. The CDR3, as DNA: TGTGCCTGGAGTGTACAGGGGACCCAGTACTTC. It encodes CAWSVQGTQYF.

DNA of the CDR3: TGCGCCAGCAGCCCTGACAGACCTTACGAGCAGTACTTC. Its protein product is CASSPDRPYEQYF. The chain uses TRBV5-1 and TRBJ2-7, with D perhaps TRBD1 (5 bases). The CDR3 is 13 amino acids. Per germline, CDR1 SGHRS and CDR2 YFSETQ. The V and J ends lost 4 bases and 4 bases respectively, with 12 bases between them.

The CDR3 protein is CASSQDPSQGAYEQYF. CDR3 coding DNA: TGTGCCAGCAGCCAAGATCCCTCGCAGGGGGCTTACGAGCAGTACTTC. The chain couples TRBV4-2 to TRBJ2-7; TRBD1 agrees at 8 bases. With 0 bases clipped from V and 4 bases from J, the junction kept 8 bases outside the gene matches. The germline gives CDR1 LGHNA, CDR2 YNFKEQ. The CDR3 has 16 amino acids.

This clone was recorded once. This rearrangement joins TRBV14 to TRBJ2-3; D is possibly TRBD1 (6 bases). The CDR3 spans 14 residues. V gave up 0 bases and J gave up 4 bases, with 8 bases separating them. Germline V CDR1 and CDR2: SGHDN, FVKESK. The CDR3, as DNA: TGTGCCAGCAGCCAAGAAACAGGGTCAGATACGCAGTATTTT. This codes for CASSQETGSDTQYF.

V is TRBV7-8 and J is TRBJ2-2; 14 nucleotides agree with TRBD2. This CDR3 is 19 amino acids long. The germline V gene encodes CDR1 SGHVS and CDR2 FQNEAQ. J was trimmed by 0 bases and V by 5 bases; bases with no gene match: 8. The CDR3 nucleotides are TGTGCCAGCAGCCAGTTGACTAGCGGGGGGGTTTCGAACACCGGGGAGCTGTTTTTT. Translating gives CASSQLTSGGVSNTGELFF.